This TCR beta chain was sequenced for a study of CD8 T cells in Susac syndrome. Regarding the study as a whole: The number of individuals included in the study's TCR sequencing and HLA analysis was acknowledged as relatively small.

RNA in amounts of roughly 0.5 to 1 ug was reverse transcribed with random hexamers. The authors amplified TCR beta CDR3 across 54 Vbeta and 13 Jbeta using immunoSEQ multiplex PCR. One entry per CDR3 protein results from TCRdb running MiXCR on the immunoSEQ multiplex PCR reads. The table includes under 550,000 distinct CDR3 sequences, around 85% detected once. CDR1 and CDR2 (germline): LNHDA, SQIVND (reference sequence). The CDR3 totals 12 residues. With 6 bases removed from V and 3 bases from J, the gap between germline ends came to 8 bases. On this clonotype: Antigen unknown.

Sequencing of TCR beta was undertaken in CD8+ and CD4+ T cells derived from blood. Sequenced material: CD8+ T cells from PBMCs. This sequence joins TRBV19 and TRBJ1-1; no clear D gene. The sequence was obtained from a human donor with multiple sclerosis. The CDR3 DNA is TGTGCCAGTAGGCGACCCTACACTGAAGCTTTCTTT. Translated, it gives CASRRPYTEAFF. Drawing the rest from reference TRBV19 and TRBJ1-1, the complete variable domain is DGGITQSPKYLFRKEGQNVTLSCEQNLNHDAMYWYRQDPGQGLRLIYYSQIVNDFQKGDIAEGYSVSREKKESFPLTVTSAQKNPTAFYLCASRRPYTEAFFGQGTRLTVV.